This T cell receptor beta chain derives from a study of shared clonotypes between healthy human individuals. Data came from immunoSEQ multiplex PCR; TCRdb stores just in-frame clones and leaves some out. The sample shows roughly 1,600,000 clones, about 98.5% of them seen only once. Donors comprised healthy HIV-negative adults lacking recent acute infections or vaccinations. Remarks on this clone: The antigen remains unidentified.

Notes on the study in general: Read depth was anticipated to influence clonotype sharing among donors. Donor scarcity curtailed the genetic and exposure-history diversity represented herein.

Sequencing was carried out using naive CD4+ T cells sorted from blood. Subset given: CD45RA+ positively selected. This TCR was recovered from a man under 40 in good health.

This CDR3 reads CASSPLRVNQPQHF. DNA for the CDR3: TGTGCCAGCAGCCCGCTTCGAGTTAACCAGCCCCAGCATTTT. J is TRBJ1-5 and V is TRBV11-2; D is undetermined. Trimming removed 5 bases at V and 7 bases at J, with 15 bases between. This CDR3 region has 14 residues. Germline lookup yields CDR1 SGHAT and CDR2 FQNNGV.